These T cell receptor beta chains were read from a single sample in a study of beta chain features in type 1 diabetes. Clones were read by immunoSEQ multiplex PCR, and TCRdb kept only the in-frame ones, dropping some. The repertoire consists of about 160,000 clones, with approximately 9% occurring once and the leading ten covering 2% to 3%. The sequenced material came from central memory CD4+ T cells from blood. These receptors came from a woman between 18 and 29 years old in good health. Both conserved end residues are part of each CDR3. A D gene is named only where the DNA matches it firmly. Clone size is not always given. Where it is, it says once, few, many or a class for expanded clones.

j_call d_call clone_size v_call cdr3_nt cdr3_aa
TRBJ2-7 TRBD2 many TRBV7-8 TGTGCCAGCAGCTCCTCTGGCGGGGGGTACGAGCAGTACTTC CASSSSGGGYEQYF
TRBJ1-2 NA NA TRBV6-5 TGTGCCAGCAGTGAAGGTGGCGGCTTCTATGGCTACACCTTC CASSEGGGFYGYTF
TRBJ1-5 NA NA TRBV28 TGTGCCAGCAGTCCCGGGAGTCCAGGTTATCAGCCCCAGCATTTT CASSPGSPGYQPQHF
TRBJ2-2 NA few TRBV9 TGTGCCAGCAGCGTAGATCCAGCGGTGAACACCGGGGAGCTGTTTTTT CASSVDPAVNTGELFF
TRBJ2-7 TRBD2 few TRBV5-1 TGCGCCAGCCGCGAACTAGCGGGAGAGTCCTACGAGCAGTACTTC CASRELAGESYEQYF
TRBJ2-3 TRBD2 few TRBV7-2 TGTGCCAGCAGGAGCGGGGGGCCCGGAGATACGCAGTATTTT CASRSGGPGDTQYF
TRBJ2-5 NA many TRBV5-6 TGTGCCAGCAGCTTGGACCGCGATACCCAGTACTTC CASSLDRDTQYF
TRBJ2-7 TRBD2 few TRBV6-5 TGTGCCAGCAGGGAGTGGACTAGCGGGAGGTACGAGCAGTACTTC CASREWTSGRYEQYF
TRBJ2-5 NA NA TRBV7-9 TGTGCCAGCAGCCCCCGGGACACTCTCAAGGGGGAGACCCAGTACTTC CASSPRDTLKGETQYF
TRBJ1-2 NA NA TRBV11-2 TGTGCCAGCAGCGGGATCAGGGACACCAACTATGGCTACACCTTC CASSGIRDTNYGYTF
TRBJ2-2 TRBD1 NA TRBV29-1 TGCAGCGTTAGGTTTCCGGACAGGCGCACCGGGGAGCTGTTTTTT CSVRFPDRRTGELFF